The 25 T cell receptor beta chains listed next were all sequenced from one sample in a study of blood T cell repertoires in COVID-19. Clones were sequenced by immunoSEQ multiplex PCR, and TCRdb holds only the in-frame ones, with some missing. Seen here are more than 20,000 clones, around 87% observed once, and the top ten hold roughly 10%. The sequencing input was peripheral blood. The receptors were gathered from a man in his 70s with acute or convalescent COVID-19.

This chain uses TRBV18 with TRBJ2-1; 13 bases fit TRBD2. Germline V gives CDR1 KGHSH, CDR2 LQKENI. The CDR3 totals 15 residues. The V segment lost 3 bases and the J segment 7 bases; nucleotides outside the gene matches: 3. The CDR3 loop reads CASSPGLAGDNEQFF. The CDR3 nucleotides read TGTGCCAGCTCACCCGGACTAGCGGGAGATAATGAGCAGTTCTTC. The entire variable domain, with the rest obtained from reference TRBV18 and TRBJ2-1, is as follows: NAGVMQNPRHLVRRRGQEARLRCSPMKGHSHVYWYRQLPEEGLKFMVYLQKENIIDESGMPKERFSAEFPKEGPSILRIQQVVRGDSAAYFCASSPGLAGDNEQFFGPGTRLTVL.

The chain has TRBV28 and TRBJ1-2, with unresolved D. Germline V CDR1 and CDR2: MDHEN, SYDVKM. The CDR3 spans 14 residues. The V gene lost 6 bases and the J gene lost 4 bases, with 15 bases spanning the gap. CDR3 nucleotide sequence: TGTGCCAGCAGCTGGCGGGGTGGGATCTATGGCTACACCTTC. Protein sequence: CASSWRGGIYGYTF.

This clone was detected only once. V and J are TRBV11-2 and TRBJ2-2, with 9 bases fitting TRBD1. The germline gives CDR1 SGHAT, CDR2 FQNNGV. V trimming: 5 bases; J trimming: 2 bases; junction bases outside the gene matches: 6. This CDR3 is 16 amino acids long. CDR3: CASSLGTGTNTGELFF. The CDR3 DNA is TGTGCCAGCAGCCTCGGGACAGGGACTAACACCGGGGAGCTGTTTTTT.

The gene calls are TRBV5-1 and TRBJ2-2; a weak D match, TRBD2 (6 bases). V dropped 0 bases and J dropped 1 base, with 13 bases sitting between them. The CDR3 is 17 amino acids. CDR1 is SGHRS and CDR2 is YFSETQ in the germline V gene. CDR3 DNA sequence: TGCGCCAGCAGCTTGGAACGCCAGGGAGGGAACACCGGGGAGCTGTTTTTT. This sequence encodes CASSLERQGGNTGELFF.

The CDR3 reads CASGGPGTVSYEQYF. CDR3 in DNA: TGTGCCAGTGGCGGCCCCGGGACAGTGTCCTACGAGCAGTACTTC. The J gene is TRBJ2-7, the V gene TRBV19, with 7 nucleotides matching TRBD1. The germline V gene has CDR1 LNHDA and CDR2 SQIVND (reference sequence). The CDR3 loop spans 15 amino acids. The trim removed 8 bases at V and 1 base at J, leaving 11 bases unmatched.

The chain links TRBV18 to TRBJ2-7; D might be TRBD1 (5 bases). The CDR3 has 13 amino acids. Germline V gives CDR1 KGHSH, CDR2 LQKENI. V was clipped by 3 bases and J by 5 bases, with 11 bases between them. CDR3 residues: CASSPSRQNEQYF. DNA of the CDR3: TGTGCCAGCTCACCCTCGAGACAGAACGAGCAGTACTTC.

The genes are TRBV6-5 and TRBJ2-7; TRBD2 agrees at 12 bases. Germline V gives CDR1 MNHEY, CDR2 SVGAGI. V shed 5 bases and J 4 bases; nucleotides not matched to a gene: 6. The CDR3 has 15 residues. CDR3 sequence: CASSTTGTSGYEQYF. CDR3 DNA sequence: TGTGCCAGCAGTACCACCGGGACTAGCGGGTACGAGCAGTACTTC.

The J gene is TRBJ2-7, the V gene TRBV7-2; 8 bases fit TRBD2. Germline V gene sequence: CDR1 SGHTA, CDR2 FQGNSA. With 5 bases clipped from V and 3 bases from J, the junction kept 6 bases outside the gene matches. The CDR3 spans 14 residues. The chain's CDR3 is CASSPLAEYYEQYF. DNA of the CDR3: TGTGCCAGCAGCCCACTAGCGGAGTACTACGAGCAGTACTTC.

Sample share makes this clone medium-sized. This chain connects TRBV18 to TRBJ1-1; possible D gene TRBD1, 5 bases. Trimming removed 2 bases from V and 1 base from J, with 11 bases in between. Per germline, CDR1 KGHSH and CDR2 LQKENI. The CDR3 sequence is 15 residues long. CDR3 protein: CASSPYAGGNTEAFF. The CDR3 nucleotides read TGTGCCAGCTCACCATATGCCGGGGGGAACACTGAAGCTTTCTTT.

This chain uses TRBV11-1 with TRBJ2-4; 10 bases line up with TRBD2. The ends lost 5 bases at V and 3 bases at J; junction bases unmatched: 4. The CDR3 is made up of 15 amino acids. The germline V gene has CDR1 SGHAT and CDR2 FQDESV (reference sequence). The DNA for the CDR3 is TGTGCCAGCAGCGATATAGCGGGGGGCAAAAACATTCAGTACTTC. Translated: CASSDIAGGKNIQYF.

This clone was counted between two and nine times. This chain joins TRBV24-1 and TRBJ2-1; D is perhaps TRBD2 (5 bases). CDR3 length: 13 residues. With 0 bases removed from V and 8 bases from J, the gap between germline ends came to 7 bases. Germline values: CDR1 KGHDR, CDR2 SFDVKD. The CDR3 sequence: CATSDLTADEQFF. DNA of the CDR3: TGTGCCACCAGTGATTTGACAGCGGATGAGCAGTTCTTC.

The chain employs TRBV11-2 and TRBJ2-7; tentatively, D is TRBD2 (6 bases). Germline V gene sequence: CDR1 SGHAT, CDR2 FQNNGV. The CDR3 spans 15 residues. V was trimmed by 1 base and J by 2 bases, leaving 12 bases between them. In nucleotides, the CDR3 is TGTGCCAGCAGCTTAGGGGAGTGGGGGGCCTACGAGCAGTACTTC. Translating gives CASSLGEWGAYEQYF.

The chain joins TRBV10-3 to TRBJ1-2; 7 nucleotides align to TRBD1. The V segment lost 0 bases and the J segment 5 bases; nucleotides outside the gene matches: 9. The CDR3 has 16 amino acids. Germline-derived CDR1 and CDR2 are ENHRY and SYGVKD. CDR3 sequence (DNA): TGTGCCATCAGTGAGTCGAATTTCGACAGGGTTTATGGCTACACCTTC. It is translated as CAISESNFDRVYGYTF.

J is TRBJ2-7 and V is TRBV7-8; 9 bases agree with TRBD1. The CDR3 has 14 residues. Trimming cost V 5 bases and J 3 bases; bases outside gene matches: 5. Germline V gene sequence: CDR1 SGHVS, CDR2 FQNEAQ. Here the CDR3 reads CASSDGQGNYEQYF. The CDR3 DNA reads as TGTGCCAGCAGCGACGGACAGGGGAACTACGAGCAGTACTTC.

The chain couples TRBV11-3 to TRBJ1-5; D not certain. The germline V gene has CDR1 SGHNT and CDR2 YENEEA. The ends were cut back, 0 bases at V and 0 bases at J, with 12 bases in the middle. This CDR3 contains 17 residues. The chain's CDR3 is CASSLEGGGYSNQPQHF. As DNA, the CDR3 is TGTGCCAGCAGCTTAGAGGGTGGCGGGTATAGCAATCAGCCCCAGCATTTT.

This clone came up a few times. The gene calls are TRBV9 and TRBJ2-1, with a weak D call TRBD1 (6 bases). The CDR3 extends over 14 amino acids. Looked up from germline, CDR1 is SGDLS and CDR2 is YYNGEE. V was pared by 4 bases and J by 3 bases, with 11 bases between. CDR3 bases: TGTGCCAGCAGCCCACAGGGTAACTACAATGAGCAGTTCTTC. The encoded protein is CASSPQGNYNEQFF.

This clone has only a few counts. V usage is TRBV7-2 and J usage is TRBJ1-1; D is unresolved. CDR1 and CDR2 (germline): SGHTA, FQGNSA. The length of the CDR3 is 14 residues. V lost 1 base and J lost 1, with 7 bases in between. Written as DNA, the CDR3 is TGTGCCAGCAGCTTAGGAGGCAGGAACACTGAAGCTTTCTTT. Its protein product is CASSLGGRNTEAFF.

J is TRBJ2-3 and V is TRBV19; weak D call: TRBD1 (5 bases). Trimming took 7 bases from V and 0 from J, leaving 20 bases between them. CDR3 length equals 17 residues. CDR1 and CDR2 (germline): LNHDA, SQIVND (reference sequence). The CDR3 sequence: CASKGFGSTSSTDTQYF. CDR3 nucleotides: TGTGCCAGTAAGGGGTTTGGTAGCACCTCTAGCACAGATACGCAGTATTTT.

The chain links TRBV7-3 to TRBJ1-2, with a weak D call TRBD1 (5 bases). Germline CDR1 and CDR2: SGHTA and FQGTGA. Trimming took 1 base from V and 2 from J, leaving 11 bases between them. The length of the CDR3 is 15 residues. The CDR3 sequence is CASSLIPGNNYGYTF. The CDR3 coding sequence is TGTGCCAGCAGCTTAATCCCAGGGAACAACTATGGCTACACCTTC.

J is TRBJ2-3 and V is TRBV2, with a possible D match to TRBD2 (6 bases). Germline V gives CDR1 SNHLY, CDR2 FYNNEI. Trimming shortened V by 3 bases and J by 0 bases, and 7 bases separated the two germline ends. This CDR3 is 14 amino acids long. CDR3 coding DNA: TGTGCCAGCAGTGAGGGGACTAGCACAGATACGCAGTATTTT. Residues: CASSEGTSTDTQYF.

The chain employs TRBV6-6 and TRBJ2-5, with 14 bases matching TRBD2. The CDR3 is 16 amino acids. Germline V gene data show CDR1 as MNHNY and CDR2 as SVGAGI (reference sequence). Trimming removed 6 bases from V and 5 bases from J; junction bases left unmatched: 8. The CDR3 DNA reads TGTGCCAGCAGGAGACTAGCGGGAGGGCCCGGGGAGACCCAGTACTTC. This sequence encodes CASRRLAGGPGETQYF.

J is TRBJ1-5 and V is TRBV15; TRBD1 matches at 9 bases. This CDR3 has 17 amino acids. The junction had 9 bases not matched to a gene; V was cut back by 3 bases and J by 3 bases. Germline CDR1 reads LNHNV; CDR2 reads YYDKDF (reference sequence). Written as DNA, the CDR3 is TGTGCCACCAGCAGTATGTCCGGGACAGGGATCAATCAGCCCCAGCATTTT. Translated: CATSSMSGTGINQPQHF.

Only one count was recorded for this clone. CDR3 coding DNA: TGTGCCAGCAGTTTTTTACAAGAGACCCAGTACTTC. Residues: CASSFLQETQYF. V and J are TRBV28 and TRBJ2-5; D not certain. The CDR3 consists of 12 residues. The germline gives CDR1 MDHEN, CDR2 SYDVKM. Trimming stripped 3 bases from V and 2 bases from J, with 4 bases between.

This clone was counted a few times. This chain links TRBV7-2 with TRBJ1-2; D might be TRBD1 (5 bases). With 5 bases removed from V and 4 bases from J, the gap between germline ends came to 11 bases. CDR3 size: 13 residues. The germline CDR1 and CDR2 sequences are SGHTA and FQGNSA. CDR3 DNA sequence: TGTGCCAGCAGCCTGGGGCCAAGCTATGGCTACACCTTC. It yields the protein CASSLGPSYGYTF.

The CDR3 protein is CASSQGQGWTEAFF. The CDR3 DNA reads as TGTGCCAGCAGCCAAGGACAGGGCTGGACTGAAGCTTTCTTT. This rearrangement joins TRBV7-2 to TRBJ1-1; 8 nucleotides agree with TRBD1. J gave up 5 bases and V 5 bases, and 7 bases lay outside the gene matches. The CDR3 totals 14 residues. Germline V gene data show CDR1 as SGHTA and CDR2 as FQGNSA. Drawing the rest from reference TRBV7-2 and TRBJ1-1, the complete variable domain is GAGVSQSPSNKVTEKGKDVELRCDPISGHTALYWYRQSLGQGLEFLIYFQGNSAPDKSGLPSDRFSAERTGGSVSTLTIQRTQQEDSAVYLCASSQGQGWTEAFFGQGTRLTVV.